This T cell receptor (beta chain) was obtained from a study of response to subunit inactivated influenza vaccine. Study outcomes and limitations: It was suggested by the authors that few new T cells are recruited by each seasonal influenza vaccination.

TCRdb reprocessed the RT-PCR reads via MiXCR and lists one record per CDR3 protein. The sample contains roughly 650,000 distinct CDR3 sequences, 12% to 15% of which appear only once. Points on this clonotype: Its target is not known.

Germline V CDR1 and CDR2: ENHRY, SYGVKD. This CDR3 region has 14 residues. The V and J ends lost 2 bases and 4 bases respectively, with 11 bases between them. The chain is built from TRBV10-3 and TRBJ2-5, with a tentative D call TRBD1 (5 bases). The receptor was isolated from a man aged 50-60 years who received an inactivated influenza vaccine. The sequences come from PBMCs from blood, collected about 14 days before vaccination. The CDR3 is CAISEKRQGETQYF. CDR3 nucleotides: TGTGCCATCAGTGAGAAGCGCCAGGGAGAGACCCAGTACTTC.